This TCR beta chain is from a study of T cell repertoires in cytomegalovirus infection. Looking at the study overall: Through public TCR beta signatures, both CMV infection and matching HLA type were indicated.

In this sample, this clonotype turned up many times. Its antigen remains unknown. In TCRdb, the reads were re-called with MiXCR into one record per CDR3 protein. The sample holds around 300,000 distinct CDR3 sequences, about 20% seen once. Study outcomes and limitations: Dominant in the ex vivo response were TCR beta clonotypes restricted by HLA-C and specific for CMV.

Germline V gene lookup returns CDR1 SGHTA and CDR2 FQGNSA. The CDR3 covers 15 residues. The V end was cut by 5 bases, the J end by 1 base, with 12 bases between. The J gene is TRBJ1-5, the V gene TRBV7-2; a weak D match, TRBD1 (6 bases). Sequencing was performed on cultured PBMCs, taken from culture after CMV antigen stimulation. The clonotype originates from a human donor in good health (CMV status not recorded). Some clones in this sample may be carry-over from other donors' samples. This chain's CDR3 is CASSQPGASNQPQHF. Here the CDR3 DNA reads TGTGCCAGCAGCCAACCAGGGGCGAGCAATCAGCCCCAGCATTTT.